This T cell receptor (beta chain) was profiled in a study of blood T cell repertoires in COVID-19. Study in general: The analysed material was cDNA or gDNA that came from T cells, B-cell-depleted T cells, or PBMCs.

Seattle-derived patients entered the study during active infection and were followed longitudinally. In the source study's methods: Using reference gene primer amplification, nucleated cell counts were estimated. Data came from immunoSEQ multiplex PCR; TCRdb stores just in-frame clones and leaves some out. From that table come the V and J calls and clone size; the DNA was used to work out D and trimming. The sample has roughly 250,000 clones, more than 65% seen once. This clone was counted at least ten times. V lost 0 bases, J lost 2 bases, and 8 bases lay in between. This CDR3 contains 14 residues. The germline V gene encodes CDR1 LNHNV and CDR2 YYDKDF (reference sequence).

The material sequenced was peripheral blood. This clonotype was sampled from a person between 70 and 80 years old with COVID-19, enrolled during active disease. The rearrangement links TRBV15 to TRBJ2-7, with D possibly TRBD2 on 6 matching bases. The DNA of the CDR3 is TGTGCCACCAGCAGAGAGGCGGGACCCTACGAGCAGTACTTC. This translates into CATSREAGPYEQYF.